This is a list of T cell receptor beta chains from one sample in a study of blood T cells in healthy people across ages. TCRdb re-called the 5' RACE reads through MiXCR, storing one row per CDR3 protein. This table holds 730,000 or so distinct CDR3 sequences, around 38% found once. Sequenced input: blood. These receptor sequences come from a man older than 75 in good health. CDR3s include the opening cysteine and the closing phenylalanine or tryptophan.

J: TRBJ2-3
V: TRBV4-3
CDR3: CASSLQVYLDTQYF

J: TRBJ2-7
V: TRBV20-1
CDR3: CSAPDRGREQYF

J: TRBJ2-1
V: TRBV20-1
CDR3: CSTGTPQALNEQFF

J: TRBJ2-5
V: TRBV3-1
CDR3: CASSQDYGQETQYF

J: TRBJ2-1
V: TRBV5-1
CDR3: CASSLVQGSPYNEQFF

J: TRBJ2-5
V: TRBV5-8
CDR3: CAGSLGVPVEGTQYF

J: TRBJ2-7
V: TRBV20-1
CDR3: CSVESGSSYEQYF

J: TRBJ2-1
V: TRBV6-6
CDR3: CAGGWRYGNEQFF

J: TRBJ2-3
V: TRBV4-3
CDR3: CASSPGPRTDTQYF

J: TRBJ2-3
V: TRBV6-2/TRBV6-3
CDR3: CASSFVSTDTQYF